Listed here are 21 T cell receptor beta chains from one sample, sequenced in a study of regulatory T cells in long-lasting Graves disease. As for time point: newly diagnosed GD, antithyroid drugs for less than 3 months. From RNA extracted from PBMCs, the TCR library was made. Through Arm-PCR of CDR3 regions and iRepertoire HTBI primers, TCR beta libraries were built. TCRdb passed the multiplex PCR reads through MiXCR, listing each CDR3 protein once. The sample consists of 350,000 to 450,000 distinct CDR3 sequences, 15% of them appearing once. This same sample was also taken into another study, of T cells in Graves' hyperthyroidism and ophthalmopathy.

This specimen was peripheral blood mononuclear cells (PBMCs), taken at new diagnosis, from a patient treated with antithyroid drugs. The source of these receptors is a middle-aged woman with Graves disease.

This clonotype turned up a few times. The chain combines TRBV7-3 with TRBJ2-6, with 9 nucleotides matching TRBD1. V shed 5 bases, J shed 0 bases, and the junction held 11 bases outside the gene matches. From germline, CDR1 is SGHTA and CDR2 FQGTGA. There are 19 residues in the CDR3. CDR3 DNA sequence: TGTGCCAGCAGCCTAGTACCGGGACAGGGTGGCTCTGGGGCCAACGTCCTGACTTTC. Amino acid sequence: CASSLVPGQGGSGANVLTF.

Details on this clonotype: Possible read error: a much larger clone is one base away. The rearrangement joins TRBV29-1 to TRBJ2-1; D may be TRBD2 (6 bases). The CDR3 is made up of 14 amino acids. Germline lookup yields CDR1 SQVTM and CDR2 ANQGSEA. CDR3 amino acids: CSVEEGRSYDEQFF. Written as DNA, the CDR3 is TGCAGCGTTGAGGAGGGGCGATCCTACGATGAGCAGTTCTTC.

The chain combines TRBV5-6 with TRBJ2-5; D possibly corresponds to TRBD1 (5 bases). The CDR3 has 15 residues. Trimming took off 0 bases at V and 0 bases at J, with 9 bases between the two ends. Germline assignment: CDR1 SGHDT and CDR2 YYEEEE. This CDR3 is CASSLGGGNQETQYF. Written as DNA, the CDR3 is TGTGCCAGCAGCTTGGGGGGCGGCAACCAAGAGACCCAGTACTTC.

This clonotype was picked up many times. CDR3 bases: TGTGCCAGCAGTATCGGACAGGGCCCTTTTCGCTATGGCTACACCTTC. This translates into CASSIGQGPFRYGYTF. The chain couples TRBV12-3 or TRBV12-4 to TRBJ1-2, with 8 positions matching TRBD1. The CDR3 is 16 residues long. The V gene end was trimmed by 5 bases and the J gene end by 4 bases; junction bases not matched to a gene: 12.

This clonotype was picked up many times. This chain connects TRBV6-1 to TRBJ1-4; 7 bases are shared with TRBD1. V was pared by 7 bases and J by 0 bases, with 2 bases of the junction left unmatched. The CDR3 loop spans 14 amino acids. Germline V gene sequence: CDR1 MNHNS, CDR2 SASEGT. Here the CDR3 reads CASKQGTTNEKLFF. CDR3 coding DNA: TGTGCCAGCAAACAGGGGACAACTAATGAAAAACTGTTTTTT.

This clonotype was picked up many times. This rearrangement joins TRBV11-2 to TRBJ2-1; 7 bases agree with TRBD2. The length of the CDR3 is 17 residues. CDR1 SGHAT and CDR2 FQNNGV come from the germline V gene. J gave up 0 bases and V 4 bases, and 9 bases lay outside the gene matches. The CDR3 loop reads CASSWMVGGSSYNEQFF. Written as DNA, the CDR3 is TGTGCCAGCAGCTGGATGGTCGGCGGGAGCTCCTACAATGAGCAGTTCTTC.

This clonotype was picked up many times. CDR3 bases: TGTGCCAGCGGTCGCTTCCAAGAGACCCAGTACTTC. Translating gives CASGRFQETQYF. The chain employs TRBV6-1 and TRBJ2-5; D is uncertain. Germline CDR1 and CDR2: MNHNS and SASEGT. V gave up 8 bases and J gave up 1 base, with 8 bases separating them. CDR3 length: 12 amino acids.

This clonotype was detected many times. This sequence joins TRBV28 and TRBJ2-1; 13 nucleotides match TRBD2. There are 14 residues in the CDR3. Unmatched junction bases numbered 7, after V lost 10 bases and J lost 7 bases. In germline, CDR1 is MDHEN, CDR2 SYDVKM. In DNA form, the CDR3 reads TGTGCCACCGGACTAGCGGGAGCGGGGAATGAGCAGTTCTTC. Protein sequence: CATGLAGAGNEQFF. Drawing the rest from reference TRBV28 and TRBJ2-1, the complete variable domain is DVKVTQSSRYLVKRTGEKVFLECVQDMDHENMFWYRQDPGLGLRLIYFSYDVKMKEKGDIPEGYSVSREKKERFSLILESASTNQTSMYLCATGLAGAGNEQFFGPGTRLTVL.

Many counts were recorded for this clonotype. The rearrangement uses TRBV6-1 and TRBJ2-3; D remains unclear. V gave up 1 base and J gave up 0 bases, with 8 bases separating them. The CDR3 is 15 residues long. From germline, CDR1 is MNHNS and CDR2 SASEGT. CDR3 nucleotide sequence: TGTGCCAGCAGTGAAGGTCAGGTTAGCACAGATACGCAGTATTTT. Protein: CASSEGQVSTDTQYF.

The J gene is TRBJ2-3, the V gene TRBV5-1; D might be TRBD2 (5 bases). The V and J ends lost 2 bases and 2 bases respectively, with 12 bases between them. The CDR3 is made up of 15 amino acids. Per the germline V gene, CDR1 is SGHRS and CDR2 is YFSETQ. This chain's CDR3 is CASSFDGGSTDTQYF. In DNA, the CDR3 is TGCGCCAGCAGCTTCGACGGAGGCTCCACAGATACGCAGTATTTT.

The sample holds one count of this clonotype. This chain uses TRBV28 with TRBJ2-7, with a weak D call TRBD1 (5 bases). The CDR3 loop spans 13 amino acids. V shed 8 bases and J shed 6 bases, with 17 bases lying between them. The V gene's germline CDR1 is MDHEN and CDR2 SYDVKM. The CDR3 DNA reads as TGTGCCAGCTCTACCCCTTCAGGGCGCGAGCAGTACTTC. Its protein is CASSTPSGREQYF.

The chain is built from TRBV6-2 or TRBV6-3 and TRBJ2-4; possible D gene TRBD1, 6 bases. Trimming took 6 bases from V and 1 from J, leaving 13 bases between them. The CDR3 consists of 15 residues. CDR1 is MNHEY, CDR2 SVGEGT, per germline. CDR3 DNA: TGTGCCAGCAGGGGACAAGGTGAGGCCAAAAACATTCAGTACTTC. It yields the protein CASRGQGEAKNIQYF.

To note about this clonotype: This may be a read error: a much more frequent sequence differs by one nucleotide. This chain uses TRBV3-1 with TRBJ2-3; D not certain. V was cut by 2 bases and J by 6 bases, with 6 bases left in between. CDR1 is LGHDT and CDR2 is YNNKEL in the germline V gene (reference sequence). The CDR3 runs 12 residues. CDR3 nucleotides: TGTGCCAGCAGCCAACCGGAGGATACGCAGTATTTT. It encodes CASSQPEDTQYF.

The genes are TRBV9 and TRBJ2-3; D perhaps matches TRBD2 (7 bases). The CDR3 covers 16 residues. The germline V gene has CDR1 SGDLS and CDR2 YYNGEE. V was clipped by 0 bases and J by 6 bases, with 17 bases between them. CDR3 in amino acids: CASSVEGGGPPDTQYF. In nucleotides, the CDR3 is TGTGCCAGCAGCGTAGAGGGGGGAGGGCCGCCGGATACGCAGTATTTT.

This clonotype was observed at least ten times. The CDR3 DNA reads as TGTGCCAGCAGCACGGGGGTGGGGGGGCCCGGCGTGTGGACTACCTCCTACAATGAGCAGTTCTTC. Translating it yields CASSTGVGGPGVWTTSYNEQFF. The genes are TRBV11-2 and TRBJ2-1; D possibly corresponds to TRBD2 (7 bases). Germline V gives CDR1 SGHAT, CDR2 FQNNGV. CDR3 length equals 22 residues. Between the trimmed V and J ends, which lost 5 bases and 0 bases, there was a span of 32 bases.

Points on this clonotype: A read error is possible here, since a much larger clone lies one base away. This CDR3 is missing its conserved last phenylalanine or tryptophan, likely due to a read error. V and J are TRBV12-3 or TRBV12-4 and TRBJ2-5; D is perhaps TRBD2 (5 bases). TRBJ2-1 explains the end of the DNA better; the J call may be wrong. This CDR3 spans 14 amino acids. CDR3 in DNA: TGTGCCAGCACCCCTCTACTAGGTTTCAATGAGCAGTTCCTC. Protein sequence: CASTPLLGFNEQFL.

This chain uses TRBV7-9 with TRBJ2-5; D is undetermined. CDR1 and CDR2 from the germline V gene are SEHNR and FQNEAQ (reference sequence). The CDR3 contains 19 residues. Trimming took off 1 base at V and 2 bases at J, with 23 bases between the two ends. DNA of the CDR3: TGTGCCAGCAGCTTAGTAATCGCGCTTCAACTGTTAACTCAAGAGACCCAGTACTTC. Its protein is CASSLVIALQLLTQETQYF.

The CDR3 DNA is TGTGCCATCAGTGAGTCAGCCGCCGCGACTAGCGGGAGACCCTACAATGAGCAGTTCTTC. Protein sequence: CAISESAAATSGRPYNEQFF. The chain joins TRBV10-3 to TRBJ2-1, with 12 nucleotides matching TRBD2. Trimming cost V 0 bases and J 2 bases; bases outside gene matches: 11. CDR3 length: 20 amino acids. CDR1 ENHRY and CDR2 SYGVKD come from the germline V gene.

This clonotype has ten or more counts. The chain uses TRBV2 and TRBJ2-2; a possible D gene is TRBD2 (6 bases). Per the germline V gene, CDR1 is SNHLY and CDR2 is FYNNEI. V dropped 2 bases and J dropped 6 bases, with 13 bases sitting between them. This CDR3 contains 15 residues. The CDR3 loop reads CASSERLTSPGELFF. The CDR3 coding sequence is TGTGCCAGCAGTGAACGTTTAACTAGCCCCGGGGAGCTGTTTTTT. Combining the CDR3 with reference TRBV2 and TRBJ2-2 gives the whole variable domain EPEVTQTPSHQVTQMGQEVILRCVPISNHLYFYWYRQILGQKVEFLVSFYNNEISEKSEIFDDQFSVERPDGSNFTLKIRSTKLEDSAMYFCASSERLTSPGELFFGEGSRLTVL.

This clonotype was recorded at least ten times. The rearrangement links TRBV28 to TRBJ2-5, with TRBD1 identical over 7 bases. CDR1 and CDR2 from the germline V gene are MDHEN and SYDVKM. The CDR3 has 16 amino acids. V gave up 5 bases and J gave up 5 bases; unmatched junction bases: 14. The CDR3: CASSDYGTEGPETQYF. CDR3 coding DNA: TGTGCCAGCAGTGACTACGGGACAGAGGGTCCGGAGACCCAGTACTTC.

This clonotype was detected ten times or more. The J gene is TRBJ2-1, the V gene TRBV6-5; 7 positions agree with TRBD2. This CDR3 region has 19 residues. Trimming cost V 2 bases and J 1 base; bases outside gene matches: 14. The germline gives CDR1 MNHEY, CDR2 SVGAGI. The chain's CDR3 is CASSYTGLGEGGSYNEQFF. In DNA form, the CDR3 reads TGTGCCAGCAGTTACACTGGACTAGGGGAAGGTGGGTCCTACAATGAGCAGTTCTTC.